This T cell receptor beta chain is from a study of blood T cell repertoires in COVID-19. At the level of the study: The samples span acute and convalescent COVID-19 from the United States, Italy and Spain. Sources were T cells, B-cell-depleted T cells, or PBMCs; the material itself was cDNA or gDNA.

The germline gives CDR1 MDHEN, CDR2 SYDVKM. V shed 6 bases and J shed 1 base, with 15 bases lying between them. This CDR3 has 15 amino acids. In the source study's methods: Estimation of nucleated cell counts was performed using reference gene primer amplification. The assay was immunoSEQ multiplex PCR, and TCRdb's table has in-frame clones only and misses some. Clonal size and the V and J genes are those of that table, whereas D and trimming came from the DNA. There are more than 200,000 clones in the sample; almost 90% occur only once, and around 1.4% lies in the top ten. The chain carries TRBV28 and TRBJ1-1; a weak D match, TRBD1 (5 bases). The specimen was peripheral blood. The clonotype comes from an elderly man with acute or convalescent COVID-19. CDR3 amino acids: CASRNAGRGNTEAFF. The CDR3 bases are TGTGCCAGCAGAAACGCAGGGCGTGGGAACACTGAAGCTTTCTTT.